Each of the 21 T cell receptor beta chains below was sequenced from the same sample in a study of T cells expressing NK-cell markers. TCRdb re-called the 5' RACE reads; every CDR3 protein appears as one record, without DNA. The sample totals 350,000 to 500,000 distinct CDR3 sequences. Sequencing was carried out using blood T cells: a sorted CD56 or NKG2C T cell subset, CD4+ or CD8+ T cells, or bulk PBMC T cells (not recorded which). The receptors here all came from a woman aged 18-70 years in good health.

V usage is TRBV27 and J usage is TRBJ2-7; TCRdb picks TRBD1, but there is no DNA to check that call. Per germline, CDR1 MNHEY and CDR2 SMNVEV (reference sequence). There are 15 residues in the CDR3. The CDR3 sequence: CASSPRGVSSYEQYF.

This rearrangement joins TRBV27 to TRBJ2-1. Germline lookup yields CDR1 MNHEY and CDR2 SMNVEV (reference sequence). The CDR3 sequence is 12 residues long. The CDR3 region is CASRPTATKQFF.

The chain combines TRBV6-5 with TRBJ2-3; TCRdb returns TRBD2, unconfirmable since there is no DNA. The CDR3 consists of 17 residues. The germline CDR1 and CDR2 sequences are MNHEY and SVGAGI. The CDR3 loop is CASSYNRLAGAQVTQYF.

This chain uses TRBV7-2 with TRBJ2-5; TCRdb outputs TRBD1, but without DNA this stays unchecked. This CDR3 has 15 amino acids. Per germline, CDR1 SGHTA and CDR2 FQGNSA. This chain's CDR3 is CASSLGGGAPETQYF.

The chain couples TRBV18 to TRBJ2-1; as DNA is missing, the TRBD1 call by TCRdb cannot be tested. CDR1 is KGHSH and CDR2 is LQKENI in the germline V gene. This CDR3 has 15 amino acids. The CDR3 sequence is CASSPSRDRINEQFF.

The CDR3 spells CASSSALLAGNYQETQYF. The chain combines TRBV28 with TRBJ2-5; there is no DNA to check the TCRdb D call of TRBD2. This CDR3 is 18 amino acids long. Germline CDR1 MDHEN, CDR2 SYDVKM.

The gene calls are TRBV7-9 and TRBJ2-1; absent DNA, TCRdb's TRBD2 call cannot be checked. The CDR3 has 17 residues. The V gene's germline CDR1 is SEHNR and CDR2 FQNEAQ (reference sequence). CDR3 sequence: CASSSPGLAANSNEQFF.

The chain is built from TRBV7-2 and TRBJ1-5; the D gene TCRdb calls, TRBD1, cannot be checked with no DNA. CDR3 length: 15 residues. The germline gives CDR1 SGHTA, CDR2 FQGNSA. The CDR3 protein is CASSSGPKHNQPQHF.

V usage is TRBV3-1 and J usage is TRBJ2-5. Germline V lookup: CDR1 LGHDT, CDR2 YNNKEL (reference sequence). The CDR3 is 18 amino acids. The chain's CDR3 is CASSQDQGSEMYQETQYF.

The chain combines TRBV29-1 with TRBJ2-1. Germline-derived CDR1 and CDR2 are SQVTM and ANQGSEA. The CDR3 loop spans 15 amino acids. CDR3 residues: CSVDLQSNSYNEQFF.

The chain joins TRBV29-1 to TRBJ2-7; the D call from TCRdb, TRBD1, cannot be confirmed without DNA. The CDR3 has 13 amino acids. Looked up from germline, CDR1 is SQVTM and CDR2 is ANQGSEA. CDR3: CSVPGTGSHEQYF.

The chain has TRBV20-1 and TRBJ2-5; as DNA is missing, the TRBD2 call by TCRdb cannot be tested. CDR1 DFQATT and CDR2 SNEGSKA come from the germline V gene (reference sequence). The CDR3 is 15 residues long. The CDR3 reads CSALTSGGALETQYF.

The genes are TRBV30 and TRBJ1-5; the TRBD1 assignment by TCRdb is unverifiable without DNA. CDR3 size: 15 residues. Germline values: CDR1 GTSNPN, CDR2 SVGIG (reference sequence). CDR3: CASAVQGYGNQPQHF. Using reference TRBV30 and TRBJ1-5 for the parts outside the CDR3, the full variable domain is SQTIHQWPATLVQPVGSPLSLECTVEGTSNPNLYWYRQAAGRGLQLLFYSVGIGQISSEVPQNLSASRPQDRQFILSSKKLLLSDSGFYLCASAVQGYGNQPQHFGDGTRLSIL.

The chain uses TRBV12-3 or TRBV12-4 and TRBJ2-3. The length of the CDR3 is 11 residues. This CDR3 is CASSTKDTQYF.

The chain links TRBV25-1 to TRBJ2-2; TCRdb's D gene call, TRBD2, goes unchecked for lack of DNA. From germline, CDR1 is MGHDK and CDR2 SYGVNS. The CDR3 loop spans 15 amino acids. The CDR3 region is CASSKSGPSTGELFF.

The CDR3 region is CASSYWGGRADTQYF. This chain joins TRBV6-5 and TRBJ2-3; TCRdb's D call of TRBD2 is untestable without DNA. Germline CDR1 MNHEY, CDR2 SVGAGI. The CDR3 consists of 15 residues.

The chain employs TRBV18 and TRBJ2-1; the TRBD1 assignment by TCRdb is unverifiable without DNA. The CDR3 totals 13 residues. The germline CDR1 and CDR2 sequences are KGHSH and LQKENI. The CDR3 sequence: CASSFMDRDEQFF.

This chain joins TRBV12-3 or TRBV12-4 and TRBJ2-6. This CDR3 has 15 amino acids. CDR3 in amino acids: CASSSRGSGANVLTF.

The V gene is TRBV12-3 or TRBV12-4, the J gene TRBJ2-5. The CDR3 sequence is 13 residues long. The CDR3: CASSFYTSVAQYF.

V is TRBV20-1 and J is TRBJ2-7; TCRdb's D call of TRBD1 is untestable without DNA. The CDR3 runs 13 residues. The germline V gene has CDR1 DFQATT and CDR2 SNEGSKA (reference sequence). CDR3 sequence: CSARIGGEYEQYF.

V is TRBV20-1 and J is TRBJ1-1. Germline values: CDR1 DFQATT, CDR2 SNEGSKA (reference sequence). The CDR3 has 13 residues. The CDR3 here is CSARESGRTEAFF.